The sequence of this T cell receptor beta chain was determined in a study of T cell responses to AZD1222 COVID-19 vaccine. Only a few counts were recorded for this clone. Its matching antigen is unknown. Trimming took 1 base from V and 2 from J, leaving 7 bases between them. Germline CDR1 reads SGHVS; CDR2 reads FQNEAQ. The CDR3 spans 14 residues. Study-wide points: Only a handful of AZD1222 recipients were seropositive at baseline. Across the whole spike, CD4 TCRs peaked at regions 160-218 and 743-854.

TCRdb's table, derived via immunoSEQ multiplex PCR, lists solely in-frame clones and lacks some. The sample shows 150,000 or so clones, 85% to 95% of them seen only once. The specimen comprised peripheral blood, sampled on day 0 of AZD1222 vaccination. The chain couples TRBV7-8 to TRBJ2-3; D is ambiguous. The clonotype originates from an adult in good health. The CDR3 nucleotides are TGTGCCAGCAGCTTAGTGCGAGACACAGATACGCAGTATTTT. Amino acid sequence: CASSLVRDTDTQYF.